These T cell receptor beta chains were read from a single sample in a study of CD8+ T cells in alopecia areata. Clones were read by immunoSEQ multiplex PCR, and TCRdb kept only the in-frame ones, dropping some. Of about 130,000 clones listed, more than 40% are singletons. Material: CD8+ T cells sorted from blood, obtained at week 0. The source is a human donor with alopecia areata. The CDR3 runs from the conserved cysteine through the conserved F or W. The D gene is left open where the match is weak. Expanded clones get a size class; other rows say once, few or many, or leave the size out.

>NA|TRBV7-9|NA|TRBJ1-2
CASSSNSGVLVYGYTF
TGTGCCAGCAGCTCAAATAGTGGGGTTTTAGTCTATGGCTACACCTTC
>NA|TRBV14|NA|TRBJ2-7
CASRQDSSYTYEQYF
TGTGCCAGCAGACAGGACAGCTCTTATACCTACGAGCAGTACTTC
>once|TRBV6-5|NA|TRBJ1-5
CASSTGPEGGQPQHF
TGTGCCAGCAGTACCGGACCGGAGGGAGGTCAGCCCCAGCATTTT
>NA|TRBV11-2|NA|TRBJ1-5
CASSLAGLGNQPQHF
TGTGCCAGCAGCTTGGCAGGGTTGGGCAATCAGCCCCAGCATTTT
>once|TRBV7-8|TRBD2|TRBJ2-1
CASSTRPGTSHYNEQFF
TGTGCCAGCAGCACACGCCCCGGGACTAGCCACTACAATGAGCAGTTCTTC
>NA|TRBV30|NA|TRBJ1-2
CAWSLTGGYGYTF
TGTGCCTGGAGTCTGACGGGTGGCTATGGCTACACCTTC
>many|TRBV15|NA|TRBJ2-3
CATSLAGGATDTQYF
TGTGCCACCAGCCTCGCCGGCGGGGCAACAGATACGCAGTATTTT
>NA|TRBV30|NA|TRBJ1-1
CAWSVLSGAEAFF
TGTGCCTGGAGTGTACTTTCTGGGGCTGAAGCTTTCTTT
>NA|TRBV27|NA|TRBJ2-7
CASSRLRDSYEQYF
TGTGCCAGCAGTCGACTCAGGGACTCCTACGAGCAGTACTTC
>many|TRBV6-1|TRBD2|TRBJ2-5
CASSEASGGQETQYF
TGTGCCAGCAGTGAAGCTAGCGGGGGCCAAGAGACCCAGTACTTC
>NA|TRBV13|TRBD1|TRBJ2-7
CASSLPGQEYEQYF
TGTGCCAGCAGCTTACCTGGACAGGAATACGAGCAGTACTTC
>once|TRBV27|TRBD1|TRBJ1-5
CASRFTGGNQPQHF
TGTGCCAGCAGGTTCACAGGGGGCAATCAGCCCCAGCATTTT
>few|TRBV4-3|TRBD1|TRBJ1-4
CASSHVWDRVGEKLFF
TGCGCCAGCAGCCATGTCTGGGACAGGGTAGGCGAAAAACTGTTTTTT
>few|TRBV19|TRBD1|TRBJ1-2
CAGGTGGGYTF
TGTGCCGGAGGGACAGGGGGTGGCTACACCTTC
>few|TRBV7-2|TRBD2|TRBJ2-7
CASSCRLAGARGLLKQYF
TGTGCCAGCAGCTGCCGACTAGCGGGGGCCCGGGGTCTTCTCAAGCAGTACTTC
>few|TRBV6-4|TRBD2|TRBJ2-3
CASSSPTSGGGTDTQYF
TGTGCCAGCAGTTCCCCGACTAGCGGGGGGGGCACAGATACGCAGTATTTT
>NA|TRBV18|NA|TRBJ2-7
CASSPPTGLSSYEQYF
TGTGCCAGCTCACCACCAACAGGGTTAAGCTCCTACGAGCAGTACTTC
>few|TRBV5-1|NA|TRBJ2-5
CASSLMGQVLQETQYF
TGCGCCAGCAGCTTGATGGGGCAGGTTTTACAAGAGACCCAGTACTTC
>NA|TRBV4-3|TRBD2|TRBJ2-7
CASSQDTTGGEQYF
TGCGCCAGCAGCCAAGACACTACGGGGGGAGAGCAGTACTTC
>NA|TRBV7-9|NA|TRBJ2-5
CASSLFLETQYF
TGTGCCAGCAGCTTATTCCTCGAGACCCAGTACTTC
>NA|TRBV11-2|NA|TRBJ2-7
CASSFLSSYEQYF
TGTGCCAGCAGCTTCTTAAGCTCCTACGAGCAGTACTTC
>many|TRBV6-5|TRBD1|TRBJ1-2
CASSSDRGQNGYTF
TGTGCCAGCAGTTCTGACAGGGGACAAAATGGCTACACCTTC
>once|TRBV4-2|TRBD2|TRBJ2-1
CASNQTSGGAYNEQFF
TGTGCCAGCAACCAAACTAGCGGGGGGGCCTACAATGAGCAGTTCTTC
>NA|TRBV29-1|TRBD1|TRBJ1-2
CSIRQGTLHF
TGCAGCATCCGACAGGGGACGCTTCACTTC
>NA|TRBV29-1|NA|TRBJ2-2
CSVDTGELFF
TGCAGCGTTGACACCGGGGAGCTGTTTTTT
>NA|TRBV30|NA|TRBJ1-1
CAWAQGSLMNTEAFF
TGTGCCTGGGCACAGGGTTCCCTTATGAACACTGAAGCTTTCTTT
>NA|TRBV27|NA|TRBJ2-3
CASSPGDTQYF
TGTGCCAGCAGTCCGGGAGACACGCAGTATTTT
>NA|TRBV5-4|NA|TRBJ2-2
CASSLGGTGELFF
TGTGCCAGCAGCTTGGGGGGAACCGGGGAGCTGTTTTTT
>NA|TRBV13|TRBD1|TRBJ1-2
CASSSSQGTAVGYGYTF
TGTGCCAGCAGCTCCTCCCAAGGGACAGCGGTCGGGTATGGCTACACCTTC
>NA|TRBV6-5|NA|TRBJ1-5
CASRRVGSNQPQHF
TGTGCCAGCAGGAGGGTGGGTAGCAATCAGCCCCAGCATTTT
>NA|TRBV29-1|NA|TRBJ2-5
CSVVSLQETQYF
TGCAGCGTTGTGAGTCTACAAGAGACCCAGTACTTC
>NA|TRBV6-9|NA|TRBJ2-7
CASSPRGRAGEQYF
TGTGCCAGCAGCCCGAGGGGGAGGGCGGGCGAGCAGTACTTC
>many|TRBV2|NA|TRBJ2-7
CASSEDVVSYEQYF
TGTGCCAGCAGTGAAGATGTTGTCTCCTACGAGCAGTACTTC